The 16 T cell receptor beta chains below all came from one sample that was sequenced in a study of blood T cell repertoires in COVID-19. Repertoires were generated with immunoSEQ multiplex PCR, while TCRdb's copy carries only in-frame clones and drops some. The sample contains about 28,000 clones, approximately 75% of which appear only once. The sequencing sample was made of peripheral blood. Receptors originate from a boy under 10 years old with active or convalescent COVID-19.

The gene calls are TRBV5-4 and TRBJ2-2, with TRBD1 matching 8 bases. V gave up 5 bases and J gave up 4 bases; unmatched junction bases: 4. From germline, CDR1 is SGHNT and CDR2 YYREEE (reference sequence). CDR3 size: 14 residues. The CDR3 region has the DNA TGTGCCAGCAGAAGACAGGGGACCACCGGGGAGCTGTTTTTT. Encoded protein: CASRRQGTTGELFF.

The chain links TRBV6-5 to TRBJ2-7; 10 positions agree with TRBD1. CDR1 and CDR2 (germline): MNHEY, SVGAGI. This CDR3 has 14 amino acids. The junction had 9 bases not matched to a gene; V was cut back by 6 bases and J by 7 bases. The CDR3 sequence: CASSETWTGGEQYV. The CDR3 region has the DNA TGTGCCAGCAGCGAGACCTGGACAGGGGGAGAGCAGTACGTC.

The chain links TRBV6-5 to TRBJ2-2, with 8 bases aligning to TRBD2. The CDR3 extends over 15 amino acids. The ends lost 7 bases at V and 4 bases at J; junction bases unmatched: 8. Germline V gives CDR1 MNHEY, CDR2 SVGAGI. The CDR3 coding sequence is TGTGCCAGCACCCGGACTAGCTGGACCACCGGGGAGCTGTTTTTT. It codes for CASTRTSWTTGELFF.

V usage is TRBV27 and J usage is TRBJ2-7, with D possibly matching TRBD1 (7 bases). The CDR3 is 14 residues long. Trimming shortened V by 6 bases and J by 2 bases, and 14 bases separated the two germline ends. Germline assignment: CDR1 MNHEY and CDR2 SMNVEV (reference sequence). The DNA for the CDR3 is TGTGCCAGCAGCCAGGCAGGGGGGCCCTACGAGCAGTACTTC. The encoded protein is CASSQAGGPYEQYF.

The chain carries TRBV4-3 and TRBJ2-3; the D gene is possibly TRBD2 (5 bases). The CDR3 is made up of 14 amino acids. The V end was cut by 4 bases, the J end by 3 bases, with 11 bases between. In germline, CDR1 is LGHNA, CDR2 YSLEER. The CDR3: CASSLSGRTDTQYF. CDR3 DNA: TGCGCCAGCAGCCTAAGTGGGAGAACAGATACGCAGTATTTT.

The rearrangement uses TRBV13 and TRBJ2-2; TRBD1 aligns across 10 bases. In germline, CDR1 is PRHDT, CDR2 FYEKMQ (reference sequence). The V gene end was trimmed by 5 bases and the J gene end by 7 bases; junction bases not matched to a gene: 10. There are 16 residues in the CDR3. The CDR3 nucleotides are TGTGCCAGCAGCGCACCGGGACAGGGGAGCCGCGGGGAGCTGTTTTTT. Translation: CASSAPGQGSRGELFF.

V usage is TRBV28 and J usage is TRBJ1-2, with no clear D. Trimming cost V 7 bases and J 1 base, with 19 bases left between them. Germline CDR1 and CDR2: MDHEN and SYDVKM. This CDR3 has 16 residues. The CDR3 coding sequence is TGTGCCAGCAACAATGACGGGATTACCCTTAACTATGGCTACACCTTC. Translating it yields CASNNDGITLNYGYTF.

The chain uses TRBV7-3 and TRBJ2-2, with TRBD2 matching over 11 bases. With V trimmed by 1 base and J by 5 bases, 15 bases remained unmatched. This CDR3 has 20 amino acids. Germline V CDR1 and CDR2: SGHTA, FQGTGA. CDR3 residues: CASSLRGGTSGSKRTGELFF. The CDR3 DNA reads as TGTGCCAGCAGCTTAAGAGGGGGGACTAGCGGTTCAAAAAGGACCGGGGAGCTGTTTTTT.

J is TRBJ2-2 and V is TRBV10-1; weak D call: TRBD2 (5 bases). CDR1 and CDR2 (germline): WNHNN, SYGVQD (reference sequence). Deletions cut 0 bases from V and 3 bases from J, with 8 bases between. This CDR3 contains 15 residues. The CDR3 DNA sequence: TGCGCCAGCAGTGAGTCAAGCGGTGACACCGGGGAGCTGTTTTTT. Translation gives CASSESSGDTGELFF.

This clone was picked up one time. The chain joins TRBV6-5 to TRBJ1-5, with 9 bases fitting TRBD1. Per germline, CDR1 MNHEY and CDR2 SVGAGI. The length of the CDR3 is 14 residues. Trimming took 6 bases from V and 7 from J; bases not matched to a gene: 7. For the CDR3, the DNA is TGTGCCAGCAGGGGACAGGGTCTAGGGCAGCCCCAGCATTTT. Its protein is CASRGQGLGQPQHF.

The chain couples TRBV28 to TRBJ1-5; D is undetermined. The CDR3 has 16 amino acids. The germline gives CDR1 MDHEN, CDR2 SYDVKM. V was clipped by 5 bases and J by 0 bases, with 14 bases between them. The CDR3 protein is CASSPVEAYSNQPQHF. The CDR3 coding sequence is TGTGCCAGCAGTCCCGTTGAAGCCTATAGCAATCAGCCCCAGCATTTT.

The chain links TRBV6-5 to TRBJ2-7; 7 bases are shared with TRBD2. The CDR3 is made up of 13 amino acids. Per the germline V gene, CDR1 is MNHEY and CDR2 is SVGAGI. The V segment lost 8 bases and the J segment 3 bases; nucleotides outside the gene matches: 7. DNA for the CDR3: TGTGCCAGCCAGACTAGCTGGGGCTACGAGCAGTACTTC. Its protein is CASQTSWGYEQYF.

This chain connects TRBV24-1 to TRBJ2-3, with D unresolved. V gave up 9 bases and J gave up 2 bases, with 11 bases separating them. There are 13 residues in the CDR3. In germline, CDR1 is KGHDR, CDR2 SFDVKD. The CDR3 sequence is CATGTAVTDTQYF. CDR3 DNA sequence: TGTGCCACCGGAACAGCTGTCACAGATACGCAGTATTTT.

As to this clone: A much larger clonotype is one base distant, so this may be a read error. The chain is built from TRBV6-5 and TRBJ2-4; 8 positions match TRBD2. CDR1 is MNHEY and CDR2 is SVGAGI in the germline V gene. The CDR3 is made up of 12 amino acids. The chain's CDR3 is CASSSAGGRGDF. CDR3 nucleotides: TGTGCCAGCAGTTCGGCGGGGGGAAGGGGGGACTTC.

The V gene is TRBV4-2, the J gene TRBJ1-3; possible D gene TRBD1, 5 bases. Trimming cost V 0 bases and J 4 bases, with 16 bases left between them. Germline CDR1 is LGHNA and CDR2 is YNFKEQ. The CDR3 covers 17 residues. CDR3 protein: CASSQEGRGIRGNTIYF. In DNA, the CDR3 is TGTGCCAGCAGCCAAGAAGGTCGGGGGATCCGCGGAAACACCATATATTTT.

The chain joins TRBV24-1 to TRBJ2-3; D remains ambiguous. V was pared by 3 bases and J by 3 bases, with 12 bases between. The CDR3 covers 15 residues. Germline CDR1 reads KGHDR; CDR2 reads SFDVKD. The chain's CDR3 is CATSDPRVGTDTQYF. In nucleotides, the CDR3 is TGTGCCACCAGTGATCCCCGGGTCGGAACAGATACGCAGTATTTT.